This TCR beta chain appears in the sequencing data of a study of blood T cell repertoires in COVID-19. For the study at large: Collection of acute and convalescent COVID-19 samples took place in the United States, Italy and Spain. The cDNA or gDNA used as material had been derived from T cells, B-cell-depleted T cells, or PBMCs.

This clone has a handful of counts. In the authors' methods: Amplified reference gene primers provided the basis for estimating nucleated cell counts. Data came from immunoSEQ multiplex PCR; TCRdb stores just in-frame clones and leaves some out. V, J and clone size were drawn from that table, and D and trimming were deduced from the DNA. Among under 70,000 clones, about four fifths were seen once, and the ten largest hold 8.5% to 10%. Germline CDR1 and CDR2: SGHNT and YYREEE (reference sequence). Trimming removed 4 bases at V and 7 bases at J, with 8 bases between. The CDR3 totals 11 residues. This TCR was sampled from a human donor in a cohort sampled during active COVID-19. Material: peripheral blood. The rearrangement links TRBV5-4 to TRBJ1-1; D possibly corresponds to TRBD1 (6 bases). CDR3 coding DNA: TGTGCCAGCAGCCGACAGGATGAAGCTTTCTTT. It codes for CASSRQDEAFF.